The 27 T cell receptor beta chains below come from one sample, sequenced in a study of blood T cell repertoires in COVID-19. Method: immunoSEQ multiplex PCR; TCRdb's copy keeps in-frame clones and lacks some. This sample has about 370,000 clones, with roughly 91% found just once. The sample taken for sequencing was PBMCs or T cells enriched from blood (not recorded which). The receptors come from a woman aged 30 to 39 who had recovered from COVID-19.

The rearrangement joins TRBV7-9 to TRBJ2-2, with TRBD1 identical over 8 bases. Germline V gene sequence: CDR1 SEHNR, CDR2 FQNEAQ (reference sequence). The length of the CDR3 is 16 residues. Unmatched junction bases numbered 9, after V lost 5 bases and J lost 4 bases. The CDR3 loop is CASSNRQGMGTGELFF. CDR3 nucleotides: TGTGCCAGCAGCAATAGACAGGGGATGGGCACCGGGGAGCTGTTTTTT.

This rearrangement joins TRBV4-1 to TRBJ1-1; D gene unclear. Germline loops: CDR1 MGHRA, CDR2 YSYEKL. The CDR3 extends over 16 amino acids. The ends were cut back, 0 bases at V and 0 bases at J, with 11 bases in the middle. CDR3 in amino acids: CASSQDTLAVNTEAFF. The DNA for the CDR3 is TGCGCCAGCAGCCAAGATACCCTGGCGGTGAACACTGAAGCTTTCTTT.

This clone appeared a single time. This chain joins TRBV30 and TRBJ1-5; a possible D gene is TRBD1 (6 bases). V lost 7 bases and J lost 9, with 16 bases in between. CDR3 length equals 12 residues. Germline V CDR1 and CDR2: GTSNPN, SVGIG (reference sequence). The CDR3 spells CALGSQGRPQHF. For the CDR3, the DNA is TGTGCCTTAGGTTCGCAGGGGAGGCCCCAGCATTTT.

The genes are TRBV19 and TRBJ1-2; 8 nucleotides agree with TRBD1. CDR1 and CDR2 from the germline V gene are LNHDA and SQIVND (reference sequence). With V trimmed by 7 bases and J by 4 bases, 11 bases remained unmatched. The CDR3 is 15 amino acids. CDR3 in amino acids: CASNMDREGFYGYTF. The DNA for the CDR3 is TGTGCCAGTAATATGGACAGGGAAGGATTCTATGGCTACACCTTC.

This clone was observed a handful of times. The gene calls are TRBV4-3 and TRBJ1-5; the match to TRBD1 covers 8 bases. The CDR3 is 14 residues long. Per the germline V gene, CDR1 is LGHNA and CDR2 is YSLEER. Unmatched junction bases numbered 4, after V lost 5 bases and J lost 4 bases. CDR3: CASSFGTGNQPQHF. CDR3 sequence (DNA): TGCGCCAGCAGCTTCGGGACAGGAAATCAGCCCCAGCATTTT.

V and J are TRBV5-1 and TRBJ1-2; TRBD1 matches at 7 bases. Per germline, CDR1 SGHRS and CDR2 YFSETQ. With 4 bases clipped from V and 4 bases from J, the junction kept 4 bases outside the gene matches. This CDR3 region has 13 residues. CDR3 sequence (DNA): TGCGCCAGCAGCATCCGGGACAGCTATGGCTACACCTTC. Its protein is CASSIRDSYGYTF.

CDR3 in DNA: TGTGCCAGCAGCCCAGGAACAGGGGGATATGAGCAGTTCTTC. This translates into CASSPGTGGYEQFF. This chain joins TRBV6-5 and TRBJ2-1, with 8 nucleotides matching TRBD1. The germline CDR1 and CDR2 sequences are MNHEY and SVGAGI. V shed 6 bases, J shed 8 bases, and the junction held 9 bases outside the gene matches. The CDR3 loop spans 14 amino acids.

The CDR3 reads CASSPIPGQEKTGNTIYF. CDR3 coding DNA: TGTGCCAGCAGTCCGATCCCGGGACAGGAGAAGACTGGAAACACCATATATTTT. The chain carries TRBV6-6 and TRBJ1-3; TRBD1 matches at 8 bases. The CDR3 loop spans 18 amino acids. Looked up from germline, CDR1 is MNHNY and CDR2 is SVGAGI (reference sequence). The junction had 14 bases not matched to a gene; V was cut back by 5 bases and J by 2 bases.

The chain links TRBV15 to TRBJ1-4; the match to TRBD1 covers 7 bases. Per germline, CDR1 LNHNV and CDR2 YYDKDF (reference sequence). The CDR3 loop spans 16 amino acids. The junction had 11 bases not matched to a gene; V was cut back by 2 bases and J by 8 bases. CDR3 DNA: TGTGCCACCAGCAGACCCAGCGACAGGGAGCGGGAAAAACTGTTTTTT. Protein sequence: CATSRPSDREREKLFF.

The chain is built from TRBV6-1 and TRBJ1-4, with 9 bases lining up with TRBD1. CDR3 length: 15 amino acids. The trim removed 1 base at V and 9 bases at J, leaving 6 bases unmatched. CDR1 and CDR2 from the germline V gene are MNHNS and SASEGT. Here the CDR3 DNA reads TGTGCCAGCAGTGAAGGGACAGGGGTGGTTAAAAAACTGTTTTTT. As protein: CASSEGTGVVKKLFF.

J is TRBJ2-7 and V is TRBV6-2 or TRBV6-3; D is perhaps TRBD1 (5 bases). Trimming stripped 6 bases from V and 0 bases from J, with 18 bases between. The CDR3 totals 16 residues. Germline V gene lookup returns CDR1 MNHEY and CDR2 SVGEGT. CDR3 amino acids: CASSPPDRYLSYEQYF. The DNA for the CDR3 is TGTGCCAGCAGCCCCCCCGACAGATATCTCTCCTACGAGCAGTACTTC.

This clone was recorded once. This rearrangement joins TRBV27 to TRBJ2-7; 8 bases agree with TRBD1. The junction had 10 bases not matched to a gene; V was cut back by 5 bases and J by 1 base. The CDR3 totals 16 residues. CDR1 is MNHEY and CDR2 is SMNVEV in the germline V gene (reference sequence). The CDR3, as DNA: TGTGCCAGCAGTGTCTACCAGGGGGCCCTATCCTACGAGCAGTACTTC. It is translated as CASSVYQGALSYEQYF.

This clone was seen just once. DNA for the CDR3: TGCGCCAGCAGCCAGGGGGGAAGGTATGGCTACACCTTC. Its protein is CASSQGGRYGYTF. The rearrangement joins TRBV5-1 to TRBJ1-2; 7 bases are shared with TRBD1. The germline gives CDR1 SGHRS, CDR2 YFSETQ. The length of the CDR3 is 13 residues. The V segment lost 4 bases and the J segment 5 bases; nucleotides outside the gene matches: 5.

The V call is TRBV12-3 or TRBV12-4, the J call TRBJ1-5; a weak D match, TRBD1 (6 bases). V was pared by 5 bases and J by 7 bases, with 9 bases between. This CDR3 comprises 12 residues. In DNA, the CDR3 is TGTGCCAGCAGTGTCAGGGGACAGCCCCAGCATTTT. It specifies CASSVRGQPQHF.

The V and J genes are TRBV6-5 and TRBJ1-4; weak D call: TRBD1 (6 bases). Germline CDR1 is MNHEY and CDR2 is SVGAGI. The V and J ends lost 5 bases and 4 bases respectively, with 14 bases between them. There are 15 residues in the CDR3. CDR3 region: CASSPTGRYNEKLFF. The CDR3 DNA reads TGTGCCAGCAGTCCAACAGGGAGATATAATGAAAAACTGTTTTTT.

The chain links TRBV10-1 to TRBJ1-2; TRBD1 matches at 7 bases. CDR1 and CDR2 (germline): WNHNN, SYGVQD (reference sequence). The CDR3 is 14 amino acids. Trimming at V came to 3 bases and at J to 2 bases, leaving 3 bases not matched to a gene. This CDR3 is CASSDTGDNYGYTF. Here the CDR3 DNA reads TGCGCCAGCAGTGACACAGGGGACAACTATGGCTACACCTTC.

The chain joins TRBV19 to TRBJ2-2; tentatively, D is TRBD1 (6 bases). This CDR3 is 15 amino acids long. Germline V gene data show CDR1 as LNHDA and CDR2 as SQIVND (reference sequence). The V and J ends lost 5 bases and 3 bases respectively, with 13 bases between them. In DNA form, the CDR3 reads TGTGCCAGTAGTGCTCGCAGGGGTTACACCGGGGAGCTGTTTTTT. This gives the protein CASSARRGYTGELFF.

V and J are TRBV2 and TRBJ1-2, with 8 bases matching TRBD1. CDR1 and CDR2 (germline): SNHLY, FYNNEI. The CDR3 spans 14 residues. Unmatched junction bases numbered 6, after V lost 6 bases and J lost 3 bases. This CDR3 reads CASRRGQGDYGYTF. CDR3 in DNA: TGTGCCAGCAGGCGAGGACAGGGCGACTATGGCTACACCTTC.

The chain recombines TRBV5-1 with TRBJ2-7; a weak D match, TRBD2 (5 bases). Trimming left V 1 base short and J 12 bases short, with 17 bases between. Germline CDR1 and CDR2: SGHRS and YFSETQ. CDR3 length: 13 amino acids. The CDR3 region has the DNA TGCGCCAGCAGCTTGTTGGCCAGCGGTGACTTGTACTTC. Its translation is CASSLLASGDLYF.

V is TRBV7-9 and J is TRBJ1-3, with TRBD1 matching over 8 bases. CDR1 is SEHNR, CDR2 FQNEAQ, per germline (reference sequence). V trimming: 4 bases; J trimming: 2 bases; junction bases outside the gene matches: 7. This CDR3 contains 16 residues. CDR3 sequence reads: CASSSGPTGAGNTIYF. The CDR3 bases are TGTGCCAGCAGCTCGGGTCCGACAGGGGCTGGAAACACCATATATTTT.

The V gene is TRBV6-2 or TRBV6-3, the J gene TRBJ2-3; D gene uncertain. The V end was cut by 2 bases, the J end by 6 bases, with 6 bases between. The CDR3 extends over 12 amino acids. Germline V gene data show CDR1 as MNHEY and CDR2 as SVGEGT. CDR3 region: CASSYLSDTQYF. CDR3 nucleotide sequence: TGTGCCAGCAGTTACCTGTCCGATACGCAGTATTTT.

There are a few counts of this clone. This chain links TRBV3-1 (or the pseudogene TRBV3-2) with TRBJ1-1; D possibly corresponds to TRBD1 (5 bases). The CDR3 spans 12 residues. The germline V and J ends were trimmed by 0 bases and 8 bases, with 7 bases remaining between them. Germline assignment: CDR1 LGHDT and CDR2 YNNKEL (reference sequence). CDR3 loop: CASSQDGGEAFF. The CDR3 nucleotides read TGTGCCAGCAGCCAAGACGGGGGGGAAGCTTTCTTT.

Here the CDR3 DNA reads TGCAGCGCGAAACAGGGGGACTATGGCTACACCTTC. This sequence encodes CSAKQGDYGYTF. The rearrangement uses TRBV29-1 and TRBJ1-2; TRBD1 agrees at 8 bases. This CDR3 region has 12 residues. The V gene end was trimmed by 7 bases and the J gene end by 3 bases; junction bases not matched to a gene: 4. Germline CDR1 is SQVTM and CDR2 is ANQGSEA.

The chain has TRBV18 and TRBJ2-2; D gene unclear. V lost 6 bases, J lost 1 base, and 9 bases lay in between. Germline CDR1 is KGHSH and CDR2 is LQKENI. This CDR3 has 14 residues. The DNA for the CDR3 is TGTGCCAGCTCCCCGCCAGGGAACACCGGGGAGCTGTTTTTT. Residues: CASSPPGNTGELFF.

V gene TRBV6-5 combines with J gene TRBJ2-7; no definite D call. Trimming pared 6 bases from V and 2 bases from J, leaving 14 bases between. Germline CDR1 and CDR2: MNHEY and SVGAGI. The CDR3 is 14 amino acids. The CDR3: CASRISDPAYEQYF. As DNA, the CDR3 is TGTGCCAGCAGGATCTCCGATCCAGCCTACGAGCAGTACTTC.

V and J are TRBV25-1 and TRBJ1-2; D gene ambiguous. Trimming took off 8 bases at V and 4 bases at J, with 8 bases between the two ends. This CDR3 is 11 amino acids long. CDR1 MGHDK and CDR2 SYGVNS come from the germline V gene. The CDR3 DNA follows: TGTGCCAGCGGATCGGGCTATGGCTACACCTTC. Its protein is CASGSGYGYTF.

The chain carries TRBV28 and TRBJ1-2; 7 bases line up with TRBD1. The CDR3 loop spans 15 amino acids. Germline V lookup: CDR1 MDHEN, CDR2 SYDVKM. The ends lost 4 bases at V and 4 bases at J; junction bases unmatched: 9. CDR3 sequence (DNA): TGTGCCAGCAGTTCCATAGCGACAGGGATCTATGGCTACACCTTC. Protein: CASSSIATGIYGYTF.